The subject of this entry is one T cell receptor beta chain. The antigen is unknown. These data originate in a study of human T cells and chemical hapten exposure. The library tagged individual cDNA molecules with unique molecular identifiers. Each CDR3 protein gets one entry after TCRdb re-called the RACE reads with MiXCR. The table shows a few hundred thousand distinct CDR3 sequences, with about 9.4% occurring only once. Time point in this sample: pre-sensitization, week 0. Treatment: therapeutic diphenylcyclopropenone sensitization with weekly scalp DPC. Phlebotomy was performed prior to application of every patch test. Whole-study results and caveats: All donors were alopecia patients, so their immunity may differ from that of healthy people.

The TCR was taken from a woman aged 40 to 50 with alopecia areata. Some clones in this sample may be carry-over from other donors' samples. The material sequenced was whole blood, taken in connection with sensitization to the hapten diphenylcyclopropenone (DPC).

The CDR3 coding sequence is TGTGCCAGCAGCTGGGACAGGGGCGATTCACCCCTCCACTTT. Its translation is CASSWDRGDSPLHF. The rearrangement links TRBV5-4 to TRBJ1-6; TRBD1 agrees at 10 bases. CDR1 is SGHNT and CDR2 is YYREEE in the germline V gene (reference sequence). The CDR3 sequence is 14 residues long. With 3 bases clipped from V and 8 bases from J, the junction kept 2 bases outside the gene matches.